Described below is a single T cell receptor beta chain sequence and its context. Its antigen target is currently unknown. Base qualities were left out, and no much larger clone turns up one base away. Genomic DNA was isolated from the sorted cells so that the TCRbeta CDR3 region could be sequenced. The immunoSEQ Assay was used to sequence the TCRbeta CDR3 regions. Entries here come from immuneACCESS through TCRdb and include only in-frame sequences with V and J called. Some clones fail to appear in such tables; in the studies checked, an unresolved V gene covers under half of the shortfall, and the cause of the remainder is unknown. The sample records 70,000 to 95,000 clones, 80% to 90% of which are singletons. 1.5% to 2% of the sample is in the top ten clones. The trial excluded patients who had a history of autoimmune disease or who were on systemic immunosuppression. In every dose cohort, peripheral blood was drawn for TCR sequencing at baseline, cycle 4 day 1, and cycle 7 day 1. Samples were obtained from an open-label, multicenter, first-in-human phase I dose-escalation trial of ivuxolimab. The trial enrolled adults with locally advanced or metastatic head and neck squamous cell, hepatocellular, melanoma or renal cell carcinoma. CD4+ and CD8+ T cells were sorted separately from peripheral blood before TCR sequencing.

This sample is part of a study of OX40 agonist ivuxolimab in advanced cancers. Background for the entire study: Ivuxolimab was a fully human IgG2 agonistic monoclonal antibody targeting the costimulatory receptor OX40 (CD134). Among the roughly 50 dose-escalation patients, 19 had hepatocellular carcinoma, about 15 melanoma, 9 renal cell carcinoma and 9 head and neck cancer. Partial responses occurred in three dose-escalation patients: two with cutaneous melanoma and one with hepatocellular carcinoma. The paper describes the monotherapy dose-escalation part (N = 52 patients) of the phase I trial of ivuxolimab. In the dose-escalation cohort, around four fifths of patients were male, and the mean age was roughly 60 years with a range of roughly 20 to 80. Peripheral TCRbeta sequencing aimed to test whether ivuxolimab altered TCR sequence diversity and caused clonal T-cell expansion. Prior anti-PD-1, anti-PD-L1 or anti-CTLA-4 therapy was permitted, and approximately 40% of dose-escalation patients had received checkpoint inhibitors. Intravenous ivuxolimab was administered to patients every 2 weeks at six dose levels: 0.01, 0.1, 0.3, 1.5, 3 and 10 mg/kg. What the work shows at the level of the full study, not this receptor alone: The antigen specificity of the clonally expanded peripheral T cells was not determined. At doses from 0.1 to 3.0 mg/kg, clonal expansion was seen in both CD4+ and CD8+ blood T cells between baseline and week 6. After ivuxolimab, more expanded clones were found on average in CD8+ T cells than in CD4+ T cells. Low levels of normalized T-cell clonal expansion were also seen in some patients who did not respond. In the 0.1-3.0 mg/kg groups, partial responders were among the patients with the lowest normalized peripheral clonal expansion, particularly in CD8+ T cells.

The CDR3 contains 16 residues, cysteine and phenylalanine counted. Only the CDR3 region is kept as DNA, spanning 48 bases read in frame from base 1. In the germline V gene, CDR1 corresponds to LGHNA and CDR2 to YNFKEQ. Trimming takes 0 bases off V and 1 base off J; junction bases not matched to a gene: 4. The sequence links TRBV4-2 to TRBJ2-7, and 9 junctional nucleotides match TRBD1. The clonotype originates from an adult with an advanced solid tumor such as melanoma, head and neck, liver or kidney cancer. The sequences come from CD4+ or CD8+ T cells sorted from blood, collected in a trial of the OX40 agonist ivuxolimab. The DNA sequence reads TGTGCCAGCAGCCAAGATCTTGGGACAGGGTCCTACGAGCAGTACTTC. Its protein is CASSQDLGTGSYEQYF.